A selection of T cell receptor beta chains follows, all from one sample in a study of blood T cells in healthy people across ages. TCRdb re-called the 5' RACE reads through MiXCR, storing one row per CDR3 protein. The sample has 700,000 or so distinct CDR3 sequences, 22% seen once. The sequencing input was blood. The receptors derive from a man aged 65-85 years in good health. CDR3s include the opening cysteine and the closing phenylalanine or tryptophan. The D gene is left open where the match is weak. Clone size appears in some rows only: once, few, many, or a class for an expanded clone.

CDR3 length: 14; J gene: TRBJ2-7; clone size: few; V gene: TRBV27; D gene: .; CDR3 DNA: TGTGCCAGCAGTTTTTGGCAGGGGTCCTACGAGCAGTACTTC; CDR3 protein: CASSFWQGSYEQYF
CDR3 length: 14; J gene: TRBJ2-5; clone size: .; V gene: TRBV20-1; D gene: TRBD2; CDR3 DNA: TGCAGTGCTCACCGACTAGCGGGGAAAGAGACCCAGTACTTC; CDR3 protein: CSAHRLAGKETQYF
CDR3 length: 14; J gene: TRBJ1-5; clone size: few; V gene: TRBV27; D gene: .; CDR3 DNA: TGTGCCAGCAGTTTAAGGGAGGGTTATCAGCCCCAGCATTTT; CDR3 protein: CASSLREGYQPQHF
CDR3 length: 15; J gene: TRBJ2-1; clone size: few; V gene: TRBV6-2/TRBV6-3; D gene: TRBD2; CDR3 DNA: TGTGCCAGCAGTTATCTACTAGCGGGGAACAATGAGCAGTTCTTC; CDR3 protein: CASSYLLAGNNEQFF
CDR3 length: 14; J gene: TRBJ1-5; clone size: .; V gene: TRBV28; D gene: .; CDR3 DNA: TGTGCCAGCAGTTTAGGACAGCTCCATCAGCCCCAGCATTTT; CDR3 protein: CASSLGQLHQPQHF
CDR3 length: 14; J gene: TRBJ1-2; clone size: few; V gene: TRBV7-2; D gene: .; CDR3 DNA: TGTGCCAGCAGCACACGGACAGCCCACTATGGCTACACCTTC; CDR3 protein: CASSTRTAHYGYTF
CDR3 length: 9; J gene: TRBJ1-1; clone size: once; V gene: TRBV12-3/TRBV12-4; D gene: .; CDR3 DNA: TGTGCCTGCAACACTGAAGCTTTCTTT; CDR3 protein: CACNTEAFF
CDR3 length: 15; J gene: TRBJ1-3; clone size: few; V gene: TRBV12-3/TRBV12-4; D gene: .; CDR3 DNA: TGTGCCAGCCTGGGGGGGTTGGTGGCTGGAAACACCATATATTTT; CDR3 protein: CASLGGLVAGNTIYF
CDR3 length: 13; J gene: TRBJ1-1; clone size: .; V gene: TRBV10-1; D gene: .; CDR3 DNA: TGCGCCAGCAGTGAGAACCGGAACACTGAAGCTTTCTTT; CDR3 protein: CASSENRNTEAFF
CDR3 length: 11; J gene: TRBJ2-1; clone size: .; V gene: TRBV20-1; D gene: TRBD2; CDR3 DNA: TGCAGTGCCCCCACGGGAGGCCGGCAGTTCTTC; CDR3 protein: CSAPTGGRQFF
CDR3 length: 16; J gene: TRBJ2-3; clone size: .; V gene: TRBV7-9; D gene: .; CDR3 DNA: TGTGCCAGCAGCTTAGCCCAGACAGCATTCACAGATACGCAGTATTTT; CDR3 protein: CASSLAQTAFTDTQYF
CDR3 length: 15; J gene: TRBJ2-3; clone size: few; V gene: TRBV7-2; D gene: .; CDR3 DNA: TGTGCCAGCAGCTCCCGTGGGCCTACCACAGATACGCAGTATTTT; CDR3 protein: CASSSRGPTTDTQYF
CDR3 length: 13; J gene: TRBJ1-2; clone size: .; V gene: TRBV29-1; D gene: .; CDR3 DNA: TGCAGCGTGTACTCGGGCCCTAACTATGGCTACACCTTC; CDR3 protein: CSVYSGPNYGYTF
CDR3 length: 14; J gene: TRBJ1-2; clone size: .; V gene: TRBV7-9; D gene: .; CDR3 DNA: TGTGCCAGCAGCTTACACAGTGAGAACTATGGCTACACCTTC; CDR3 protein: CASSLHSENYGYTF
CDR3 length: 13; J gene: TRBJ2-1; clone size: .; V gene: TRBV20-1; D gene: TRBD2; CDR3 DNA: TGCAGTGCTAGAGGGACTAGCAACAATGAGCAGTTCTTC; CDR3 protein: CSARGTSNNEQFF
CDR3 length: 13; J gene: TRBJ2-7; clone size: .; V gene: TRBV6-6; D gene: TRBD1; CDR3 DNA: TGTGCCAGCAGGGAACAGGGGGCGAGGGAGCAGTACTTC; CDR3 protein: CASREQGAREQYF
CDR3 length: 16; J gene: TRBJ2-3; clone size: many; V gene: TRBV10-3; D gene: .; CDR3 DNA: TGTGCCATCAGTGAGGTGACTGGAGGGGGCACAGATACGCAGTATTTT; CDR3 protein: CAISEVTGGGTDTQYF
CDR3 length: 13; J gene: TRBJ2-1; clone size: .; V gene: TRBV29-1; D gene: .; CDR3 DNA: TGCAGCGTTCAAGCGGTCTCCTACAATGAGCAGTTCTTC; CDR3 protein: CSVQAVSYNEQFF
CDR3 length: 14; J gene: TRBJ1-5; clone size: few; V gene: TRBV6-2/TRBV6-3; D gene: .; CDR3 DNA: TGTGCCAGCAGTCTCCGACAGGTAGCTCAGCCCCAGCATTTT; CDR3 protein: CASSLRQVAQPQHF
CDR3 length: 16; J gene: TRBJ2-1; clone size: .; V gene: TRBV15; D gene: TRBD2; CDR3 DNA: TGTGCCACCAGCAGAGATATAGCGGGGATTTACAATGAGCAGTTCTTC; CDR3 protein: CATSRDIAGIYNEQFF
CDR3 length: 14; J gene: TRBJ2-5; clone size: many; V gene: TRBV3-1; D gene: .; CDR3 DNA: TGTGCCAGCAGGCGACTAGTGGGGCAAGAGACCCAGTACTTC; CDR3 protein: CASRRLVGQETQYF
CDR3 length: 16; J gene: TRBJ2-3; clone size: .; V gene: TRBV5-1; D gene: .; CDR3 DNA: TGCGCCAGCGGGGTAGTGATGGCGGCAAGCACAGATACGCAGTATTTT; CDR3 protein: CASGVVMAASTDTQYF
CDR3 length: 15; J gene: TRBJ2-3; clone size: .; V gene: TRBV2; D gene: TRBD2; CDR3 DNA: TGTGCCAGCAGGGCGCTAGCGGGGGGCACAGATACGCAGTATTTT; CDR3 protein: CASRALAGGTDTQYF